These 21 T cell receptor beta chains originate from one sample sequenced in a study of human T cells and chemical hapten exposure. Time point: patch test 3, about 24 weeks after DPC sensitization. Regarding treatment: therapeutic diphenylcyclopropenone sensitization with weekly scalp DPC. The starting material, unfractionated whole blood, was used for total RNA extraction. TCRdb used MiXCR to reprocess the RACE reads, holding one entry per CDR3 protein. The sample lists some 39,000 distinct CDR3 sequences, more than 8% occurring once. The starting material was whole blood, obtained in connection with sensitization to the hapten diphenylcyclopropenone (DPC). These receptors originate from a man between 50 and 59 years old with alopecia areata. Some clones in this sample may be carry-over from other donors' samples.

The chain links TRBV28 to TRBJ1-2; D is ambiguous. The CDR3 covers 14 residues. CDR1 is MDHEN and CDR2 is SYDVKM in the germline V gene. V was trimmed by 3 bases and J by 4 bases, leaving 12 bases between them. In nucleotides, the CDR3 is TGTGCCAGCAGTTTGCCAAGACGAGCCTATGGCTACACCTTC. It yields the protein CASSLPRRAYGYTF.

This clonotype was counted a few times. This sequence joins TRBV6-2 or TRBV6-3 and TRBJ2-7, with a tentative D call TRBD1 (5 bases). The germline V gene encodes CDR1 MNHEY and CDR2 SVGEGT. Deletions cut 0 bases from V and 7 bases from J, with 19 bases between. The CDR3 is 16 residues long. The CDR3 loop is CASSYSVQVPLWEQYF. The CDR3 coding sequence is TGTGCCAGCAGTTACTCGGTACAGGTTCCTCTGTGGGAGCAGTACTTC.

This chain links TRBV25-1 with TRBJ2-1, with 12 positions matching TRBD2. The CDR3 contains 15 residues. Germline V lookup: CDR1 MGHDK, CDR2 SYGVNS. Trimming cost V 4 bases and J 4 bases; bases outside gene matches: 2. CDR3 nucleotides: TGTGCCAGCAGTGCTACTAGCGGGAGGTACAATGAGCAGTTCTTC. Encoded protein: CASSATSGRYNEQFF. Drawing the rest from reference TRBV25-1 and TRBJ2-1, the complete variable domain is EADIYQTPRYLVIGTGKKITLECSQTMGHDKMYWYQQDPGMELHLIHYSYGVNSTEKGDLSSESTVSRIRTEHFPLTLESARPSHTSQYLCASSATSGRYNEQFFGPGTRLTVL.

This clonotype appeared a few times. The rearrangement joins TRBV20-1 to TRBJ2-3; TRBD1 agrees at 9 bases. The germline gives CDR1 DFQATT, CDR2 SNEGSKA (reference sequence). The CDR3 covers 15 residues. J gave up 4 bases and V 6 bases, and 11 bases lay outside the gene matches. The CDR3: CSAAGGQGWSDTQYF. The CDR3 bases are TGCAGTGCAGCGGGCGGACAGGGGTGGTCAGATACGCAGTATTTT.

Ten or more counts support this clonotype. In DNA form, the CDR3 reads TGCGCCAGCAGCCTTAGACTAGCGGGAGTTTCTCGGTCTCGTGAGCAGTTCTTC. Protein product: CASSLRLAGVSRSREQFF. The chain is built from TRBV4-1 and TRBJ2-1; TRBD2 agrees at 12 bases. The V segment lost 4 bases and the J segment 9 bases; nucleotides outside the gene matches: 16. Germline V CDR1 and CDR2: MGHRA, YSYEKL. There are 18 residues in the CDR3.

There are many counts of this clonotype. The rearrangement uses TRBV28 and TRBJ1-3, with D possibly matching TRBD1 (5 bases). Germline assignment: CDR1 MDHEN and CDR2 SYDVKM. This CDR3 has 15 amino acids. With 6 bases removed from V and 2 bases from J, the gap between germline ends came to 14 bases. CDR3 in amino acids: CASRSDRKTGNTIYF. The CDR3 DNA reads as TGTGCCAGCAGAAGCGACAGAAAAACTGGAAACACCATATATTTT.

As DNA, the CDR3 is TGCAGTGCGCCCCAGGTGTTTGGGGCCAACGTCCTGACTTTC. Translating it yields CSAPQVFGANVLTF. V is TRBV20-1 and J is TRBJ2-6; no firm D call. CDR3 length: 14 amino acids. The V end was cut by 6 bases, the J end by 3 bases, with 12 bases between. Germline CDR1 reads DFQATT; CDR2 reads SNEGSKA (reference sequence).

This clonotype has more than one count but fewer than ten. The rearrangement uses TRBV6-2 or TRBV6-3 and TRBJ2-1; the match to TRBD2 covers 10 bases. Germline-derived CDR1 and CDR2 are MNHEY and SVGEGT. The CDR3 has 15 amino acids. J lost 5 bases, V lost 7 bases, and 8 bases had no gene match. The CDR3 coding sequence is TGTGCCAGCACGCAGGCTAGCGGGAGAGACAATGAGCAGTTCTTC. This sequence encodes CASTQASGRDNEQFF.

The chain links TRBV29-1 to TRBJ1-5; 8 bases map to TRBD1. CDR1 is SQVTM and CDR2 is ANQGSEA in the germline V gene. CDR3 length: 13 residues. V was pared by 5 bases and J by 3 bases, with 3 bases of the junction left unmatched. The CDR3 DNA reads as TGCAGCGTTCTGGACAGGGACAATCAGCCCCAGCATTTT. This encodes CSVLDRDNQPQHF.

This clonotype has at least ten counts. The J gene is TRBJ1-2, the V gene TRBV27, with 8 bases identical to TRBD1. The germline CDR1 and CDR2 sequences are MNHEY and SMNVEV (reference sequence). CDR3 length: 14 residues. V dropped 6 bases and J dropped 7; count of bases not matched to a gene: 10. CDR3 in amino acids: CASRMNGQGSGYTF. In DNA form, the CDR3 reads TGTGCCAGCAGGATGAACGGACAGGGAAGTGGCTACACCTTC.

There are a few counts of this clonotype. This rearrangement joins TRBV7-2 to TRBJ2-7; 14 nucleotides agree with TRBD2. Germline-derived CDR1 and CDR2 are SGHTA and FQGNSA. Germline trimming cut 5 bases from V and 13 bases from J; bases unmatched to any gene: 10. This CDR3 comprises 14 residues. In DNA, the CDR3 is TGTGCCAGCAGCGGGGCAGGACTAGCGGGAGGACCTTACTTC. It specifies CASSGAGLAGGPYF.

At least ten counts were recorded for this clonotype. The chain is built from TRBV5-1 and TRBJ2-1, with D perhaps TRBD2 (6 bases). Germline CDR1 SGHRS, CDR2 YFSETQ. CDR3 length: 15 amino acids. Between the trimmed V and J ends, which lost 5 bases and 0 bases, there was a span of 12 bases. CDR3 nucleotide sequence: TGCGCCAGCAGACTAGCCGGTAGCTCCTACAATGAGCAGTTCTTC. This sequence encodes CASRLAGSSYNEQFF. The variable domain in full, completed from reference TRBV5-1 and TRBJ2-1, reads KAGVTQTPRYLIKTRGQQVTLSCSPISGHRSVSWYQQTPGQGLQFLFEYFSETQRNKGNFPGRFSGRQFSNSRSEMNVSTLELGDSALYLCASRLAGSSYNEQFFGPGTRLTVL.

The chain has TRBV29-1 and TRBJ2-1; D is unclear. Germline CDR1 SQVTM, CDR2 ANQGSEA. Between the trimmed V and J ends, which lost 3 bases and 6 bases, there was a span of 9 bases. The CDR3 has 12 amino acids. The CDR3 nucleotides read TGCAGCGTTGACCCCAGCGCCAATGAGCAGTTCTTC. Translating gives CSVDPSANEQFF.

The table lists this clonotype with a few counts. The chain joins TRBV4-2 to TRBJ1-6; 7 nucleotides align to TRBD1. The V and J ends lost 0 bases and 4 bases, in that order; junction bases with no gene match: 9. CDR1 is LGHNA, CDR2 YNFKEQ, per germline. CDR3 length equals 18 residues. The CDR3 nucleotides read TGTGCCAGCAGCCAAGATAACACAGGGGCAGGATATAATTCACCCCTCCACTTT. As protein: CASSQDNTGAGYNSPLHF.

This chain uses TRBV20-1 with TRBJ2-1; 10 bases agree with TRBD2. The V and J ends lost 2 bases and 10 bases, in that order; junction bases with no gene match: 11. The CDR3 sequence is 15 residues long. Germline V gives CDR1 DFQATT, CDR2 SNEGSKA (reference sequence). The CDR3 region has the DNA TGCAGTGCTAGATTAGCGGGAGGTTTGGGAGGGGAGCAGTTCTTC. It is translated as CSARLAGGLGGEQFF.

This clonotype has more than one count but fewer than ten. The chain combines TRBV28 with TRBJ1-3; D is unresolved. There are 14 residues in the CDR3. Trimming took off 7 bases at V and 4 bases at J, with 14 bases between the two ends. Germline CDR1 is MDHEN and CDR2 is SYDVKM. The CDR3 DNA sequence: TGTGCCAGCACCCGACCTACCGAGGGAAACACCATATATTTT. This codes for CASTRPTEGNTIYF.

By sample fraction, this clonotype is medium-sized (0.01 to 0.1%). CDR3 amino acids: CASSPQAAALYQPQHF. CDR3 DNA sequence: TGTGCCAGCAGCCCCCAAGCGGCAGCTTTATATCAGCCCCAGCATTTT. The V and J genes are TRBV7-2 and TRBJ1-5, with D unclear. Trimming left V 5 bases short and J 5 bases short, with 19 bases between. The CDR3 extends over 16 amino acids. Germline CDR1 is SGHTA and CDR2 is FQGNSA.

This clonotype came up many times. The genes are TRBV5-5 and TRBJ2-2, with a possible D match to TRBD2 (5 bases). Germline-derived CDR1 and CDR2 are SGHKS and YYEKEE (reference sequence). This CDR3 comprises 16 residues. V lost 3 bases and J lost 6, with 18 bases in between. CDR3: CASSYSVSVVSGELFF. CDR3 nucleotides: TGTGCCAGCAGCTACAGTGTTAGCGTAGTATCCGGGGAGCTGTTTTTT.

The gene calls are TRBV27 and TRBJ2-7; D is possibly TRBD1 or TRBD2 (5 bases each). The V end was cut by 11 bases, the J end by 6 bases, with 14 bases between. Per germline, CDR1 MNHEY and CDR2 SMNVEV (reference sequence). There are 11 residues in the CDR3. The CDR3 region is CAWSGTLEQYF. CDR3 nucleotides: TGTGCCTGGTCAGGGACCCTCGAGCAGTACTTC.

The V gene is TRBV6-5, the J gene TRBJ1-1, with 10 bases matching TRBD1. Germline V gives CDR1 MNHEY, CDR2 SVGAGI. The V segment lost 6 bases and the J segment 1 base; nucleotides outside the gene matches: 5. This CDR3 is built from 15 residues. The CDR3 sequence: CASRVGQGTNTEAFF. The CDR3 DNA sequence: TGTGCCAGCAGGGTGGGACAGGGGACGAACACTGAAGCTTTCTTT.

V gene TRBV4-2 combines with J gene TRBJ2-3; 11 bases are shared with TRBD2. The germline V gene encodes CDR1 LGHNA and CDR2 YNFKEQ. The CDR3 totals 17 residues. Trimming took 0 bases from V and 4 from J; bases not matched to a gene: 6. The CDR3 region has the DNA TGTGCCAGCAGCCAAGACCCCACTAGCGGGGGCGCAGATACGCAGTATTTT. Translated, it gives CASSQDPTSGGADTQYF.